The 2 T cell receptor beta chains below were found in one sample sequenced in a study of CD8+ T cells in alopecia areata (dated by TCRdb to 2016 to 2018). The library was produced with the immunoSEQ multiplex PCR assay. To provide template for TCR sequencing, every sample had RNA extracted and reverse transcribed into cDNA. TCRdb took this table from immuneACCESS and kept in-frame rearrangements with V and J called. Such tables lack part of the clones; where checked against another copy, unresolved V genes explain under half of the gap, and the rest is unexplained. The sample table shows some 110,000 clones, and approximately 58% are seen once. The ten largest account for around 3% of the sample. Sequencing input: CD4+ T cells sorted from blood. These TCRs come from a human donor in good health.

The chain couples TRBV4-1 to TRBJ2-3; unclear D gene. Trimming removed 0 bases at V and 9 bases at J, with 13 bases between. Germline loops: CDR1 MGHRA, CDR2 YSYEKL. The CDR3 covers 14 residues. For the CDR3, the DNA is TGCGCCAGCAGCCAAGAGGGAAACCAGCCGACGCAGTATTTT. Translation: CASSQEGNQPTQYF.

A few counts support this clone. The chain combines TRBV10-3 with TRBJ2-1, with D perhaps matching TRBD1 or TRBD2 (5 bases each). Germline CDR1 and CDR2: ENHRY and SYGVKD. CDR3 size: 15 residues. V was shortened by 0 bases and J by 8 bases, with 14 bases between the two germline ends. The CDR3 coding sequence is TGTGCCATCAGTGAGTCTGGGACCATGGGACATGAGCAGTTCTTC. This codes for CAISESGTMGHEQFF.